These T cell receptor beta chains were read from a single sample in a study of cytotoxic CD8 clonotypes in ibrutinib-treated CLL. The repertoire was sequenced with immunoSEQ multiplex PCR; TCRdb's copy has only in-frame clones and lacks some. Here the sample spans around 250,000 clones, 70% being singletons. The sample was PBMCs, taken after 24 months of ibrutinib treatment. Receptors originate from a human donor with chronic lymphocytic leukemia. The CDR3 runs from the conserved cysteine through the conserved F or W. D genes are given only for firm matches. Rows may omit the clone size; those that give it use once, few, many or a size class.

j_call | clone_size | v_call | d_call | cdr3_nt | cdr3_aa
TRBJ1-5 | NA | TRBV25-1 | NA | TGTGCCAGCAGTGAATTCACCTTTCATCAGCCCCAGCATTTT | CASSEFTFHQPQHF
TRBJ2-3 | NA | TRBV4-2 | TRBD2 | TGTGCCAGCAGCCAATTCGGGCTAGCGGGAGAAGTAGGGGTCGCAGATACGCAGTATTTT | CASSQFGLAGEVGVADTQYF
TRBJ2-7 | NA | TRBV5-6 | TRBD1 | TGTGCCAGCAGCCCATACACTCCGGGACAGGGCGGCGAGCAGTACTTC | CASSPYTPGQGGEQYF
TRBJ2-1 | NA | TRBV19 | NA | TGTGCCAGTAGTCCCGACAGTTACAATGAGCAGTTCTTC | CASSPDSYNEQFF
TRBJ2-7 | NA | TRBV5-1 | NA | TGCGCCAGCAGCGGCGGGATTCTTCCCTACGAGCAGTACTTC | CASSGGILPYEQYF
TRBJ1-4 | NA | TRBV2 | NA | TGTGCCAGCAGTAAATGGGGGGAGACTAATGAAAAACTGTTTTTT | CASSKWGETNEKLFF
TRBJ2-7 | NA | TRBV5-5 | NA | TGTGCCAGCAGCCCCCCGGTCTACGAGCAGTACTTC | CASSPPVYEQYF
TRBJ2-3 | few | TRBV9 | NA | TGTGCCAGCAGCCCCGACTCGAATACGCAGTATTTT | CASSPDSNTQYF
TRBJ1-4 | NA | TRBV4-1 | TRBD1 | TGCGCCAGCAGCCAAGATCCGGGACAGGTTAATGAAAAACTGTTTTTT | CASSQDPGQVNEKLFF
TRBJ1-4 | NA | TRBV6-6 | NA | TGTGCCAGCAGTTACTCGACAGCAACTAATGAAAAACTGTTTTTT | CASSYSTATNEKLFF
TRBJ1-1 | NA | TRBV29-1 | NA | TGCAGCGTTGACCGGGGTCTGATGAACACTGAAGCTTTCTTT | CSVDRGLMNTEAFF
TRBJ1-2 | NA | TRBV28 | TRBD1 | TGTGCCAGCAGGGCTACAGGGGCCTATGGCTACACCTTC | CASRATGAYGYTF
TRBJ2-1 | NA | TRBV7-6 | TRBD1 | TGTGCCAGCAGTGGACAGGAGTCTTACAATGAGCAGTTCTTC | CASSGQESYNEQFF
TRBJ2-1 | few | TRBV27 | NA | TGTGCCAGCAGTTTATGGGCAGGGGATGAGCAGTTCTTC | CASSLWAGDEQFF
TRBJ2-7 | NA | TRBV6-5 | NA | TGTGCCAGCAGTTACCGGTTGGACGGCTACGAGCAGTACTTC | CASSYRLDGYEQYF
TRBJ2-7 | NA | TRBV9 | TRBD2 | TGTGCCAGCAGCTCGAGCGGGAGCTCCTACGAGCAGTACTTC | CASSSSGSSYEQYF
TRBJ1-3 | NA | TRBV6-6 | NA | TGTGCCAGCAGTTACTTTGGAAACACCATATATTTT | CASSYFGNTIYF
TRBJ1-6 | NA | TRBV7-9 | NA | TGTGCCAGCAGCTTACCCTACGGCGAACGCCTCCACTTT | CASSLPYGERLHF
TRBJ1-2 | NA | TRBV29-1 | NA | TGCAGCGTTGAACAGGGGTTCTTTGGCTACACCTTC | CSVEQGFFGYTF
TRBJ2-1 | NA | TRBV6-4 | NA | TGTGCCAGCACCGAACAGGGCGGGATCGACGGTGAGCAGTTCTTC | CASTEQGGIDGEQFF
TRBJ2-1 | NA | TRBV19 | NA | TGTGCCAGTAGTATAGAGGGGAGCTCCTACAATGAGCAGTTCTTC | CASSIEGSSYNEQFF
TRBJ1-2 | NA | TRBV7-2 | NA | TGTGCCAGCAGCCTCTTCGATTTCTATGGCTACACCTTC | CASSLFDFYGYTF
TRBJ1-1 | NA | TRBV2 | NA | TGTGCCACCGGGGGACTATACACTGAAGTTTTCTTT | CATGGLYTEVFF
TRBJ2-3 | NA | TRBV2 | NA | TGTGCCAGCAGTGAAAACCCCAAGGACGGTACGCAGTATTTT | CASSENPKDGTQYF
TRBJ1-5 | NA | TRBV6-5 | NA | TGTGCCAGCAGTTACTCTTCGGGGGGTAATCAGCCCCAGCATTTT | CASSYSSGGNQPQHF
TRBJ2-7 | NA | TRBV6-4 | NA | TGTGCCAGCAGCCGGGAAGGACCGCAGAGCTCCTACGAGCAGTACTTC | CASSREGPQSSYEQYF
TRBJ2-7 | NA | TRBV11-2 | NA | TGTGCCAGCCGGCCTTGGGACGGGACCTACGAGCAGTACTTC | CASRPWDGTYEQYF
TRBJ2-7 | NA | TRBV7-2 | NA | TGTGCCAGCAGCGGGCGGGCGGCTCCCTACGAGCAGTACTTC | CASSGRAAPYEQYF
TRBJ2-7 | NA | TRBV6-5 | NA | TGTGCCAGCAGGATACTACTGACAGACCAGTACTTC | CASRILLTDQYF
TRBJ1-2 | NA | TRBV7-9 | TRBD1 | TGTGCCAGCAGCTTAGGGGACAGACCTGTGGATGGCTACACCTTC | CASSLGDRPVDGYTF
TRBJ2-5 | NA | TRBV25-1 | TRBD1 | TGTGCCAGCAGTGAATACCGACAGGGGGCGCAGACCCAGTACTTC | CASSEYRQGAQTQYF
TRBJ1-1 | few | TRBV5-1 | NA | TGCGCCAGCAGCTTGGCCTCTGCCGACACTGAAGCTTTCTTT | CASSLASADTEAFF
TRBJ2-7 | NA | TRBV18 | NA | TGTGCCAGCTCACTAAGACTGAACTCCTACGAGCAGTACTTC | CASSLRLNSYEQYF
TRBJ2-3 | NA | TRBV18 | NA | TGTGCCAGCTCCCCGGGTCGGGCTACTAGCACAGATACGCAGTATTTT | CASSPGRATSTDTQYF
TRBJ2-7 | NA | TRBV7-2 | TRBD2 | TGTGCCAGCAGCGGGTCTAGCGGAGGGGCCTACGAGCAGTACTTC | CASSGSSGGAYEQYF
TRBJ2-7 | NA | TRBV11-2 | NA | TGTGCCAGCAGCTTAGGTCAGGGGGGGTACGAGCAGTACTTC | CASSLGQGGYEQYF